A single sample gave rise to the 15 T cell receptor beta chains below, sequenced in a study of shared clonotypes between healthy human individuals. The protocol was immunoSEQ multiplex PCR, while the TCRdb copy is restricted to in-frame clones and leaves out a portion. This table has 950,000 to 1,100,000 clones, roughly 80% appearing once. Sequencing used memory CD4+ T cells sorted from blood. Subset of the sample: CD45RA-negative fraction. These receptors came from a man between 18 and 29 years old in good health.

The rearrangement joins TRBV4-3 to TRBJ2-1; tentatively, D is TRBD1 (5 bases). V shed 1 base and J shed 13 bases, with 14 bases lying between them. This CDR3 comprises 13 residues. Germline CDR1 is LGHNA and CDR2 is YSLEER. The CDR3 nucleotides read TGCGCCAGCAGCCAAGTCACCGACAGAGTCCAGTTCTTC. This translates into CASSQVTDRVQFF.

The chain recombines TRBV6-1 with TRBJ1-1, with TRBD1 identical over 7 bases. With 6 bases clipped from V and 11 bases from J, the junction kept 9 bases outside the gene matches. This CDR3 region has 12 residues. CDR1 and CDR2 from the germline V gene are MNHNS and SASEGT. Here the CDR3 reads CASRGMDRNAFF. The DNA for the CDR3 is TGTGCCAGCAGGGGGATGGACAGGAACGCTTTCTTT.

The chain carries TRBV6-1 and TRBJ2-7; possibly TRBD1 or TRBD2 for D (5 bases each). In germline, CDR1 is MNHNS, CDR2 SASEGT. V gave up 4 bases and J gave up 4 bases, with 20 bases separating them. The CDR3 extends over 16 amino acids. CDR3 in DNA: TGTGCCAGCAGTGGGGGGACGCCTTGGACGTTATACGAGCAGTACTTC. Its translation is CASSGGTPWTLYEQYF.

The genes are TRBV7-6 and TRBJ2-1; no firm D call. This CDR3 has 14 residues. Germline CDR1 SGHVS, CDR2 FNYEAQ. V lost 2 bases and J lost 4, with 9 bases in between. CDR3 residues: CASSLWSGYNEQFF. In DNA form, the CDR3 reads TGTGCCAGCAGCTTATGGTCTGGTTACAATGAGCAGTTCTTC.

The V gene is TRBV5-1, the J gene TRBJ1-2; 7 bases match TRBD1. The germline CDR1 and CDR2 sequences are SGHRS and YFSETQ. The J segment lost 2 bases and the V segment lost 5 bases, leaving 9 bases of the junction unmatched. The CDR3 sequence is 15 residues long. The CDR3 nucleotides are TGCGCCAGCAGGCCTAACACAGGGGCGAACTATGGCTACACCTTC. This encodes CASRPNTGANYGYTF.

The V and J genes are TRBV12-5 and TRBJ2-1, with D perhaps TRBD1 or TRBD2 (5 bases each). Per the germline V gene, CDR1 is LGHNT and CDR2 is FRNRAP. V was pared by 2 bases and J by 6 bases, with 14 bases between. CDR3 length: 15 amino acids. CDR3 sequence: CASGLSGGTGNEQFF. The CDR3 DNA sequence: TGTGCTAGTGGTTTGAGTGGTGGGACGGGCAATGAGCAGTTCTTC.

The rearrangement joins TRBV6-1 to TRBJ1-1, with D perhaps TRBD1 (6 bases). In germline, CDR1 is MNHNS, CDR2 SASEGT. Deletions cut 4 bases from V and 1 base from J, with 7 bases between. The CDR3 has 13 amino acids. The CDR3 is CASSGTANTEAFF. Here the CDR3 DNA reads TGTGCCAGCAGTGGGACAGCGAACACTGAAGCTTTCTTT.

Remarks on this clone: The sample carries other DNA sequences with the same CDR3. In DNA, the CDR3 is TGCGCCAGCAGCAGGGACTCCTATGGCTACACCTTC. This gives the protein CASSRDSYGYTF. The V call is TRBV5-1, the J call TRBJ1-2, with D maybe TRBD1 (5 bases). The CDR3 spans 12 residues. Trimming took 4 bases from V and 4 from J, leaving 8 bases between them. Germline CDR1 reads SGHRS; CDR2 reads YFSETQ.

The CDR3 loop reads CASSLGPEGYGYTF. The CDR3 DNA reads TGTGCCAGCAGCTTGGGACCGGAGGGCTATGGCTACACCTTC. V and J are TRBV5-5 and TRBJ1-2; D is ambiguous. The CDR3 has 14 residues. V was trimmed by 0 bases and J by 4 bases, leaving 10 bases between them. Germline assignment: CDR1 SGHKS and CDR2 YYEKEE (reference sequence).

This chain connects TRBV5-6 to TRBJ2-2; D gene uncertain. The germline CDR1 and CDR2 sequences are SGHDT and YYEEEE. This CDR3 contains 13 residues. V shed 5 bases and J shed 5 bases, with 10 bases lying between them. CDR3 coding DNA: TGTGCCAGCAGGTCTAAGGTTACCGGGGAGCTGTTTTTT. Its translation is CASRSKVTGELFF.

This clone was seen only a few times. CDR3 region: CASSSRGGGPYEQFF. In DNA, the CDR3 is TGTGCCAGCAGCTCCCGGGGCGGGGGGCCATATGAGCAGTTCTTC. The chain recombines TRBV11-1 with TRBJ2-1; 8 bases agree with TRBD2. The CDR3 runs 15 residues. Looked up from germline, CDR1 is SGHAT and CDR2 is FQDESV (reference sequence). Trimming removed 4 bases from V and 8 bases from J; junction bases left unmatched: 10.

The V and J genes are TRBV2 and TRBJ1-2; the match to TRBD1 covers 9 bases. Germline CDR1 is SNHLY and CDR2 is FYNNEI. This CDR3 has 15 amino acids. J lost 6 bases, V lost 6 bases, and 11 bases had no gene match. CDR3 in amino acids: CASSQLGTGGNGYTF. The CDR3 DNA reads as TGTGCCAGCAGCCAACTTGGAACAGGGGGCAATGGCTACACCTTC.

The chain uses TRBV4-3 and TRBJ1-4; 9 nucleotides line up with TRBD1. The germline V gene encodes CDR1 LGHNA and CDR2 YSLEER. V lost 4 bases and J lost 6; bases outside the gene matches: 12. This CDR3 has 17 amino acids. The CDR3 DNA is TGCGCCAGCAGCCGCCTGGCTTGGGGACAGGGTTATGAAAAACTGTTTTTT. Translation gives CASSRLAWGQGYEKLFF.

The gene calls are TRBV2 and TRBJ2-2; 7 nucleotides agree with TRBD1. This CDR3 is 16 amino acids long. Germline-derived CDR1 and CDR2 are SNHLY and FYNNEI. V gave up 4 bases and J gave up 4 bases; unmatched junction bases: 9. The CDR3 DNA follows: TGTGCCAGCAGTGCGACAGGGAGTAGGGGCACCGGGGAGCTGTTTTTT. It codes for CASSATGSRGTGELFF.

The chain links TRBV27 to TRBJ1-1; D is ambiguous. CDR3 length: 15 residues. Trimming took 5 bases from V and 4 from J, leaving 17 bases between them. Germline V gives CDR1 MNHEY, CDR2 SMNVEV (reference sequence). The CDR3 reads CASSRNPPSGTEAFF. The CDR3 nucleotides read TGTGCCAGCAGTCGAAACCCGCCATCGGGCACTGAAGCTTTCTTT.